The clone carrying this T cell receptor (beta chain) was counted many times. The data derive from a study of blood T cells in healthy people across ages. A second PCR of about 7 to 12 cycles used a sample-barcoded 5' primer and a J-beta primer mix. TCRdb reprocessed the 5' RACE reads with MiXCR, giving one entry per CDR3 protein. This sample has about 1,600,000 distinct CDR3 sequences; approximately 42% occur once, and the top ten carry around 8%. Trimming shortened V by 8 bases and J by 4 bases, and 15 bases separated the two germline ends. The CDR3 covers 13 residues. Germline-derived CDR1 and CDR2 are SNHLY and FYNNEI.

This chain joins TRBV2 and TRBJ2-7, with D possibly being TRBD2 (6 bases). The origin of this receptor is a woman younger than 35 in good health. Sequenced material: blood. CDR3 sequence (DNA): TGTGCCAGCGGACCGGAGGGCCAATACGAGCAGTACTTC. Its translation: CASGPEGQYEQYF.